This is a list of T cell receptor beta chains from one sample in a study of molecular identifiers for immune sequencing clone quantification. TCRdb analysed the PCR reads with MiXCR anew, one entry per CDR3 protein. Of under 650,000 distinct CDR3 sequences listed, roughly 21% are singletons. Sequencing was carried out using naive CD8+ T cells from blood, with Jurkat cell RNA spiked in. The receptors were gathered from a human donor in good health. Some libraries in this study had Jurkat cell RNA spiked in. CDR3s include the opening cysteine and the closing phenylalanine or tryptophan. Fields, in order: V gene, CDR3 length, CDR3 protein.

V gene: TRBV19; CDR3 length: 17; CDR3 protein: CASSNTGLAENTGELFF
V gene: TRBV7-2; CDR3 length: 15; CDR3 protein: CASSLILAAYNEQFF
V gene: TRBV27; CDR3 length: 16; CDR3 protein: CASSLSRGLIWSEAFF
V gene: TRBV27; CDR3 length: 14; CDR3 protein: CASSYTESTDTQYF
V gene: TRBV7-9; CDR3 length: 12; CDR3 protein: CASSSTRHEQFF
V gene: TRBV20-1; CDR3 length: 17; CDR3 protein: CSARDTHQEVMNTEAFF
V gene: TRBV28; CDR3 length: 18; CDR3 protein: CASTQGASGRAPQETQYF
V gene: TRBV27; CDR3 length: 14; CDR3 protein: CASSLSYGPGGYTF
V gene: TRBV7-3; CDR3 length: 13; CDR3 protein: CASSLALAGELFF
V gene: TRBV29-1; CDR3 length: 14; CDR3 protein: CSDNVEGRYNEQFF
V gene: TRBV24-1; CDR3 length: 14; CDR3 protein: CATSDLTGTGELFF
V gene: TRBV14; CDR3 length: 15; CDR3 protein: CASSQVPDVNTEAFF
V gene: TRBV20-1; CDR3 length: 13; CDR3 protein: CSARQTAGDTQYF
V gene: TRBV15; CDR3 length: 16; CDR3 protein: CATSRDRTRGRYEQYF
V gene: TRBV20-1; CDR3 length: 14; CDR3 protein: CSARAVLLGEKLFF
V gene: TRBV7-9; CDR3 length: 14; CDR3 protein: CASSERTEAVEAFF
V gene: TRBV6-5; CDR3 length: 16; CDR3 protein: CASSSTTGVGAEGYTF
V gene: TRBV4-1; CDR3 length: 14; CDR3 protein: CASSQAGTGHTQYF
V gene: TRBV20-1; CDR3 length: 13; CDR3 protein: CSARDPGSDTQYF